This entry lists 12 T cell receptor beta chains sequenced from one sample in a study of T cell repertoires in cytomegalovirus infection. TCRdb itself ran the reads through MiXCR, one entry per CDR3 protein. The sample holds fewer than 700,000 distinct CDR3 sequences, approximately 24% seen once. The sequenced sample was CD8+ T cells from PBMCs. These receptors all stem from a human donor in good health (CMV status not recorded). Some clones in this sample may be carry-over from other donors' samples.

This clonotype was seen repeatedly, ten times or more. This CDR3 reads CASSSDGSNTDTQYF. The CDR3, as DNA: TGTGCCAGCAGTTCGGACGGATCAAACACAGATACGCAGTATTTT. The chain combines TRBV6-4 with TRBJ2-3; the D is unclear. Germline-derived CDR1 and CDR2 are MRHNA and SNTAGT. This CDR3 is built from 15 residues. The V gene lost 5 bases and the J gene lost 2 bases, with 14 bases spanning the gap.

About this clonotype: With a much larger clone just one base away, this may be a read error. This chain joins TRBV7-8 and TRBJ2-5; D remains unclear. The CDR3 is 13 residues long. Germline CDR1 and CDR2: SGHVS and FQNEAQ. The V and J ends lost 7 bases and 1 base respectively, with 10 bases between them. This chain's CDR3 is CASILLVQETQYF. The CDR3 coding sequence is TGTGCCAGCATCCTCCTGGTCCAAGAGACCCAGTACTTC.

This clonotype has just a few counts. The chain links TRBV6-1 to TRBJ2-5; D not certain. Trimming took off 9 bases at V and 5 bases at J, with 16 bases between the two ends. The CDR3 is made up of 13 amino acids. The germline gives CDR1 MNHNS, CDR2 SASEGT. The CDR3 DNA is TGTGCCAGTGAAACCGGCGCTTTCGAGACCCAGTACTTC. It yields the protein CASETGAFETQYF.

This clonotype has only a few counts. J is TRBJ2-5 and V is TRBV28, with D hard to call. Germline V gene lookup returns CDR1 MDHEN and CDR2 SYDVKM. This CDR3 comprises 13 residues. V was pared by 3 bases and J by 5 bases, with 10 bases between. The CDR3 nucleotides read TGTGCCAGCAGTTTTGAGGTAGAGGAGACCCAGTACTTC. It translates to CASSFEVEETQYF.

The V and J genes are TRBV7-6 and TRBJ2-5; 10 bases are shared with TRBD1. The CDR3 runs to 14 residues. Germline V gene data show CDR1 as SGHVS and CDR2 as FNYEAQ. Germline trimming cut 5 bases from V and 4 bases from J; bases unmatched to any gene: 4. The CDR3 coding sequence is TGTGCCAGCAGCGAAGGGACAGGGGCAGAGACCCAGTACTTC. Its protein is CASSEGTGAETQYF.

This chain connects TRBV6-5 to TRBJ1-1; D ambiguous. The CDR3 contains 15 residues. Trimming took off 5 bases at V and 1 base at J, with 14 bases between the two ends. The V gene's germline CDR1 is MNHEY and CDR2 SVGAGI. The CDR3 loop is CASSPRTEGNTEAFF. In nucleotides, the CDR3 is TGTGCCAGCAGTCCCAGGACTGAAGGGAACACTGAAGCTTTCTTT.

This clonotype appeared many times. This chain joins TRBV12-3 or TRBV12-4 and TRBJ1-6; D may be TRBD1 (6 bases). The CDR3 spans 14 residues. Trimming took 7 bases from V and 5 from J, leaving 12 bases between them. In nucleotides, the CDR3 is TGTGCCAGCATCTCGACAGGAAATAATTCACCCCTCCACTTT. Translated, it gives CASISTGNNSPLHF.

This clonotype appeared a few times. CDR3 sequence reads: CASSPDRTRGSPLHF. The CDR3 nucleotides read TGCGCCAGCAGCCCGGACCGTACGCGGGGATCACCCCTCCACTTT. This sequence joins TRBV5-1 and TRBJ1-6; D remains unclear. V lost 4 bases, J lost 10 bases, and 18 bases lay in between. CDR1 SGHRS and CDR2 YFSETQ come from the germline V gene. The CDR3 totals 15 residues. Variable domain in full (rest from reference TRBV5-1 and TRBJ1-6): KAGVTQTPRYLIKTRGQQVTLSCSPISGHRSVSWYQQTPGQGLQFLFEYFSETQRNKGNFPGRFSGRQFSNSRSEMNVSTLELGDSALYLCASSPDRTRGSPLHFGNGTRLTVT.

This clonotype was detected many times. The rearrangement joins TRBV7-9 to TRBJ2-2, with TRBD1 as a possible D gene (6 bases). CDR1 is SEHNR and CDR2 is FQNEAQ in the germline V gene (reference sequence). The CDR3 has 15 residues. V gave up 6 bases and J gave up 2 bases, with 13 bases separating them. CDR3 protein: CASSSGTPNTGELFF. The DNA for the CDR3 is TGTGCCAGCAGTTCCGGGACACCTAACACCGGGGAGCTGTTTTTT.

Note on this clonotype: A much more abundant neighbour one base away suggests this may be a read error. The J gene is TRBJ1-1, the V gene TRBV6-2 or TRBV6-3; TRBD1 might be the D (5 bases). This CDR3 comprises 13 residues. In germline, CDR1 is MNHEY, CDR2 SVGEGT. Here the CDR3 DNA reads TGTGCCAGCAGTTACTGGGGGAACACTGATGCTTTCTTT. Its translation: CASSYWGNTDAFF.

There are a few counts of this clonotype. The V and J genes are TRBV6-1 and TRBJ2-7; D possibly corresponds to TRBD2 (6 bases). The germline gives CDR1 MNHNS, CDR2 SASEGT. This CDR3 comprises 14 residues. Trimming removed 7 bases from V and 0 bases from J, with 13 bases in between. The DNA of the CDR3 is TGTGCCAGCACCCCGGACGGGAGCTCCTACGAGCAGTACTTC. This gives the protein CASTPDGSSYEQYF.

This chain connects TRBV11-3 to TRBJ2-1; 12 bases align to TRBD2. Trimming at V came to 1 base and at J to 9 bases, leaving 4 bases not matched to a gene. The germline V gene encodes CDR1 SGHNT and CDR2 YENEEA. This CDR3 contains 15 residues. Here the CDR3 DNA reads TGTGCCAGCAGCTTAGCTAGCGGGGGGGGGGTTGAGCAGTTCTTC. Amino acid sequence: CASSLASGGGVEQFF. The full variable domain, rest sourced from reference TRBV11-3 and TRBJ2-1, is EAGVVQSPRYKIIEKKQPVAFWCNPISGHNTLYWYLQNLGQGPELLIRYENEEAVDDSQLPKDRFSAERLKGVDSTLKIQPAELGDSAVYLCASSLASGGGVEQFFGPGTRLTVL.